These 17 T cell receptor beta chains share one sample of origin, sequenced in a study of identical twins. MiXCR, run by TCRdb on the 5' RACE reads, gives a single entry per CDR3 protein. The table lists approximately 470,000 distinct CDR3 sequences, 13% to 15% of them singletons. The same data also contributed to another study, on yellow fever vaccine responses in identical twins.

Input material: CD4+ T cells sorted from blood. These receptors were taken from a woman aged 18-29 years in good health.

V usage is TRBV15 and J usage is TRBJ2-5; no firm D call. The germline CDR1 and CDR2 sequences are LNHNV and YYDKDF (reference sequence). This CDR3 contains 14 residues. Trimming left V 2 bases short and J 4 bases short, with 11 bases between. CDR3: CATSRQPSRETQYF. DNA for the CDR3: TGTGCCACCAGCAGACAACCCAGTAGAGAGACCCAGTACTTC.

The gene calls are TRBV2 and TRBJ1-2; 7 positions match TRBD1. This CDR3 spans 14 amino acids. The germline V gene has CDR1 SNHLY and CDR2 FYNNEI. J gave up 4 bases and V 1 base, and 3 bases lay outside the gene matches. Here the CDR3 DNA reads TGTGCCAGCAGTGAAGTGGCAGGGGGCTATGGCTACACCTTC. Its protein is CASSEVAGGYGYTF.

This clonotype was seen more than once but under ten times. J is TRBJ2-1 and V is TRBV7-8, with 8 bases matching TRBD1. Germline V gene sequence: CDR1 SGHVS, CDR2 FQNEAQ. The V and J ends lost 4 bases and 5 bases, in that order; junction bases with no gene match: 22. The CDR3 extends over 20 amino acids. The CDR3 loop is CASSWRQQGVPGLRDNEQFF. In DNA, the CDR3 is TGTGCCAGCAGCTGGAGACAACAGGGGGTACCGGGGTTAAGAGACAATGAGCAGTTCTTC.

This clonotype was counted a few times. This chain connects TRBV5-1 to TRBJ2-7; 7 nucleotides align to TRBD2. CDR1 is SGHRS and CDR2 is YFSETQ in the germline V gene. The CDR3 covers 15 residues. V was pared by 4 bases and J by 0 bases, with 7 bases of the junction left unmatched. In nucleotides, the CDR3 is TGCGCCAGCAGCCCGGGAGGTACCTCCTCCTACGAGCAGTACTTC. Residues: CASSPGGTSSYEQYF.

This clonotype appeared a few times. The chain uses TRBV7-2 and TRBJ2-3, with TRBD2 identical over 12 bases. V trimming: 6 bases; J trimming: 5 bases; junction bases outside the gene matches: 6. Germline values: CDR1 SGHTA, CDR2 FQGNSA. This CDR3 comprises 15 residues. As DNA, the CDR3 is TGTGCCAGCAGTTCTAGCGGGAGGGTGGAAGATACGCAGTATTTT. Translated: CASSSSGRVEDTQYF.

The rearrangement joins TRBV6-2 or TRBV6-3 to TRBJ2-7; D is perhaps TRBD1 (5 bases). Trimming removed 8 bases from V and 5 bases from J, with 19 bases in between. CDR1 is MNHEY, CDR2 SVGEGT, per germline. This CDR3 comprises 14 residues. Here the CDR3 reads CASVVFPGSDEQYF. The CDR3 nucleotides read TGTGCCAGCGTCGTATTTCCAGGGTCGGACGAGCAGTACTTC.

V usage is TRBV20-1 and J usage is TRBJ1-4; D gene ambiguous. Looked up from germline, CDR1 is DFQATT and CDR2 is SNEGSKA (reference sequence). CDR3 length: 13 residues. V lost 2 bases and J lost 4, with 8 bases in between. The CDR3 loop is CSARRVNNEKLFF. The CDR3 DNA sequence: TGCAGTGCTAGACGCGTCAATAATGAAAAACTGTTTTTT.

V gene TRBV15 combines with J gene TRBJ1-5; weak D call: TRBD1 (5 bases). The CDR3 is 15 amino acids. V was shortened by 4 bases and J by 3 bases, with 13 bases between the two germline ends. Germline V gene lookup returns CDR1 LNHNV and CDR2 YYDKDF (reference sequence). This CDR3 reads CATSTDDRYNQPQHF. The CDR3 DNA is TGTGCCACCAGCACTGACGACAGATACAATCAGCCCCAGCATTTT.

This clonotype was counted only a few times. CDR3 bases: TGTGCCAGCAGCTTTCGGGACAGGTACACCGGGGAGCTGTTTTTT. Residues: CASSFRDRYTGELFF. V is TRBV5-4 and J is TRBJ2-2, with 8 bases matching TRBD1. There are 15 residues in the CDR3. Germline values: CDR1 SGHNT, CDR2 YYREEE (reference sequence). After removal of 2 bases from V and 3 bases from J, the junction contained 3 bases not matched to a gene.

This chain joins TRBV3-1 and TRBJ2-7; D may be TRBD1 (6 bases). There are 13 residues in the CDR3. The germline CDR1 and CDR2 sequences are LGHDT and YNNKEL (reference sequence). V was pared by 4 bases and J by 6 bases, with 13 bases between. The CDR3 nucleotides read TGTGCCAGCAGCCGGACAGAGAGGAGCGAGCAGTACTTC. This sequence encodes CASSRTERSEQYF.

The chain employs TRBV7-2 and TRBJ2-6; D call uncertain. Trimming stripped 1 base from V and 3 bases from J, with 10 bases between. The CDR3 is made up of 16 amino acids. Germline lookup yields CDR1 SGHTA and CDR2 FQGNSA. CDR3 in amino acids: CASSLGLTVGANVLTF. The CDR3 DNA is TGTGCCAGCAGCTTAGGGTTAACAGTTGGGGCCAACGTCCTGACTTTC. Full variable domain (missing parts from reference TRBV7-2 and TRBJ2-6): GAGVSQSPSNKVTEKGKDVELRCDPISGHTALYWYRQSLGQGLEFLIYFQGNSAPDKSGLPSDRFSAERTGGSVSTLTIQRTQQEDSAVYLCASSLGLTVGANVLTFGAGSRLTVL.

This clonotype was picked up a small number of times. The rearrangement links TRBV11-2 to TRBJ2-3; TRBD2 matches at 13 bases. Per germline, CDR1 SGHAT and CDR2 FQNNGV. J lost 5 bases, V lost 4 bases, and 6 bases had no gene match. The CDR3 is 16 residues long. CDR3 in amino acids: CASSSGLAGVRDTQYF. CDR3 bases: TGTGCCAGCAGCTCCGGACTAGCGGGAGTCAGAGATACGCAGTATTTT. Full variable domain (missing parts from reference TRBV11-2 and TRBJ2-3): EAGVAQSPRYKIIEKRQSVAFWCNPISGHATLYWYQQILGQGPKLLIQFQNNGVVDDSQLPKDRFSAERLKGVDSTLKIQPAKLEDSAVYLCASSSGLAGVRDTQYFGPGTRLTVL.

This clonotype has a handful of counts. This chain uses TRBV6-2 or TRBV6-3 with TRBJ2-7; 8 bases align to TRBD1. Germline lookup yields CDR1 MNHEY and CDR2 SVGEGT. J gave up 3 bases and V 2 bases, and 9 bases lay outside the gene matches. There are 16 residues in the CDR3. Here the CDR3 reads CASSYRTGTGVYEQYF. Written as DNA, the CDR3 is TGTGCCAGCAGTTACCGAACCGGGACAGGAGTCTACGAGCAGTACTTC.

The chain carries TRBV3-1 and TRBJ2-4; D perhaps matches TRBD1 (6 bases). Trimming took off 0 bases at V and 6 bases at J, with 15 bases between the two ends. The CDR3 has 16 residues. Germline V gene data show CDR1 as LGHDT and CDR2 as YNNKEL (reference sequence). CDR3: CASSQDLLQGLNIQYF. The CDR3, as DNA: TGTGCCAGCAGCCAAGATCTACTGCAGGGGTTAAACATTCAGTACTTC.

This clonotype was counted only a few times. V is TRBV15 and J is TRBJ2-3; a weak D match, TRBD2 (6 bases). The length of the CDR3 is 14 residues. V lost 5 bases and J 1 base, leaving 10 bases between the germline ends. Germline CDR1 is LNHNV and CDR2 is YYDKDF (reference sequence). The chain's CDR3 is CATSATGGTDTQYF. CDR3 DNA: TGTGCCACCAGCGCGACGGGGGGCACAGATACGCAGTATTTT.

In this sample, this clonotype turned up many times. The J gene is TRBJ1-2, the V gene TRBV29-1; D unresolved. The CDR3 has 14 amino acids. The V end was cut by 5 bases, the J end by 0 bases, with 13 bases between. Germline CDR1 is SQVTM and CDR2 is ANQGSEA. The CDR3 protein is CSVLSAVANYGYTF. Here the CDR3 DNA reads TGCAGCGTTCTGTCCGCGGTAGCTAACTATGGCTACACCTTC.

This clonotype appeared a few times. The chain carries TRBV6-1 and TRBJ2-3, with 11 nucleotides matching TRBD2. V shed 5 bases, J shed 7 bases, and the junction held 11 bases outside the gene matches. The CDR3 extends over 16 amino acids. Germline CDR1 reads MNHNS; CDR2 reads SASEGT. CDR3 nucleotides: TGTGCCAGCAGTCAGGCGGGACTAGCGGACCTAAATACGCAGTATTTT. This sequence encodes CASSQAGLADLNTQYF.